Each of the 11 T cell receptor beta chains below was sequenced from the same sample in a study of early T cells in non-severe SARS-CoV-2 infection. MiXCR, applied by TCRdb to the 5' RACE reads, yields one record per CDR3 protein. Of about 28,000 distinct CDR3 sequences listed, 5.7% are singletons. The sample consisted of whole blood. The receptors here all came from an adult who was a healthcare worker with PCR-confirmed SARS-CoV-2 infection or an uninfected control (not recorded which).

This chain connects TRBV20-1 to TRBJ2-5, with 7 bases lining up with TRBD2. V gave up 6 bases and J gave up 1 base; unmatched junction bases: 8. CDR1 is DFQATT, CDR2 SNEGSKA, per germline (reference sequence). The CDR3 is made up of 14 amino acids. The DNA for the CDR3 is TGCAGTGCGCTGAGGGGAGGGGTCCAAGAGACCCAGTACTTC. This sequence encodes CSALRGGVQETQYF.

This clonotype occurred many times. This chain uses TRBV4-3 with TRBJ2-2; weak D call: TRBD2 (6 bases). The V and J ends lost 6 bases and 4 bases respectively, with 21 bases between them. Germline V CDR1 and CDR2: LGHNA, YSLEER. This CDR3 is 17 amino acids long. This CDR3 reads CASRTDRRGGITGELFF. Written as DNA, the CDR3 is TGCGCCAGCAGAACGGATAGGAGGGGAGGTATCACCGGGGAGCTGTTTTTT.

The chain carries TRBV19 and TRBJ2-7, with TRBD2 matching over 13 bases. The CDR3 runs to 17 residues. The J segment lost 2 bases and the V segment lost 3 bases, leaving 7 bases of the junction unmatched. Looked up from germline, CDR1 is LNHDA and CDR2 is SQIVND (reference sequence). The CDR3 sequence is CASSIAGGLAGAYEQYF. CDR3 in DNA: TGTGCCAGTAGTATTGCCGGAGGACTAGCGGGGGCCTACGAGCAGTACTTC.

This clonotype occurred many times. The J gene is TRBJ1-2, the V gene TRBV12-3 or TRBV12-4, with D perhaps TRBD1 (5 bases). Between the trimmed V and J ends, which lost 6 bases and 6 bases, there was a span of 14 bases. CDR3 length equals 13 residues. The CDR3 spells CASSHEKGHGYTF. CDR3 bases: TGTGCCAGCAGCCACGAGAAGGGGCATGGCTACACCTTC.

This clonotype has a count of ten or more. In DNA, the CDR3 is TGTGCCAGCAGCCCTGACGGGGCTCGTGAGCAGTTCTTC. Translated: CASSPDGAREQFF. The chain combines TRBV27 with TRBJ2-1; tentatively, D is TRBD1 or TRBD2 (5 bases each). Trimming stripped 6 bases from V and 9 bases from J, with 15 bases between. The germline V gene has CDR1 MNHEY and CDR2 SMNVEV (reference sequence). The CDR3 is made up of 13 amino acids.

There are many counts of this clonotype. The V call is TRBV14, the J call TRBJ1-3; D ambiguous. CDR3 length: 13 residues. The germline CDR1 and CDR2 sequences are SGHDN and FVKESK. V lost 0 bases, J lost 4 bases, and 4 bases lay in between. CDR3 protein: CASSQEHGNTIYF. DNA for the CDR3: TGTGCCAGCAGCCAAGAACACGGAAACACCATATATTTT. The whole variable domain, remainder taken from reference TRBV14 and TRBJ1-3, is EAGVTQFPSHSVIEKGQTVTLRCDPISGHDNLYWYRRVMGKEIKFLLHFVKESKQDESGMPNNRFLAERTGGTYSTLKVQPAELEDSGVYFCASSQEHGNTIYFGEGSWLTVV.

This clonotype was observed at least ten times. V gene TRBV5-1 combines with J gene TRBJ2-7; perhaps TRBD1 as D (6 bases). This CDR3 is built from 14 residues. CDR1 is SGHRS, CDR2 YFSETQ, per germline. V lost 1 base to trimming and J lost 0 bases, with 8 bases between them. CDR3 amino acids: CASSLQGSSYEQYF. The CDR3 DNA sequence: TGCGCCAGCAGCTTGCAGGGGAGCTCCTACGAGCAGTACTTC.

This clonotype appeared many times. The V and J genes are TRBV7-9 and TRBJ1-1; D gene ambiguous. Germline CDR1 reads SEHNR; CDR2 reads FQNEAQ (reference sequence). Between the trimmed V and J ends, which lost 3 bases and 7 bases, there was a span of 6 bases. The CDR3 has 11 residues. This chain's CDR3 is CASSLVGEAFF. CDR3 DNA sequence: TGTGCCAGCAGCTTGGTGGGTGAAGCTTTCTTT. Complete variable domain (other parts from reference TRBV7-9 and TRBJ1-1): DTGVSQNPRHKITKRGQNVTFRCDPISEHNRLYWYRQTLGQGPEFLTYFQNEAQLEKSRLLSDRFSAERPKGSFSTLEIQRTEQGDSAMYLCASSLVGEAFFGQGTRLTVV.

This clonotype was picked up many times. The chain recombines TRBV2 with TRBJ1-4, with 9 bases lining up with TRBD1. Germline V gives CDR1 SNHLY, CDR2 FYNNEI. Trimming at V came to 5 bases and at J to 7 bases, leaving 14 bases not matched to a gene. The CDR3 runs to 17 residues. The CDR3 protein is CASSPGQGLWGSEKLFF. The CDR3 region has the DNA TGTGCCAGCAGTCCGGGACAGGGTCTCTGGGGGAGTGAAAAACTGTTTTTT.

The chain combines TRBV5-1 with TRBJ1-4; weak D call: TRBD1 (5 bases). In germline, CDR1 is SGHRS, CDR2 YFSETQ. The V gene lost 0 bases and the J gene lost 0 bases, with 6 bases spanning the gap. The CDR3 spans 15 residues. The CDR3 DNA reads as TGCGCCAGCAGCTTGGGAGGGGCAACTAATGAAAAACTGTTTTTT. Translating gives CASSLGGATNEKLFF.

This clonotype was recorded at least ten times. The chain is built from TRBV2 and TRBJ2-7, with D perhaps assigned TRBD1 or TRBD2 (5 bases each). This CDR3 has 12 amino acids. V was clipped by 5 bases and J by 4 bases, with 9 bases between them. Per germline, CDR1 SNHLY and CDR2 FYNNEI. The CDR3 spells CASSTEGYEQYF. For the CDR3, the DNA is TGTGCCAGCAGTACCGAGGGGTACGAGCAGTACTTC.